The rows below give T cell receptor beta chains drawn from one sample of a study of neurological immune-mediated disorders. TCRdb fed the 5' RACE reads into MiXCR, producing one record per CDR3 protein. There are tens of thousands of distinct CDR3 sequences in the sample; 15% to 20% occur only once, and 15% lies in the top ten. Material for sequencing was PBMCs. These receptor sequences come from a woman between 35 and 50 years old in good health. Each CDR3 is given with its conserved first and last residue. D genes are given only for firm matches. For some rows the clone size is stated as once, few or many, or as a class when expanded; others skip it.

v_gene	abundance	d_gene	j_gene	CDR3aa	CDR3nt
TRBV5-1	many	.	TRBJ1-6	CASRGQQGLGNSPLHF	TGCGCCAGCAGAGGCCAACAGGGCCTGGGGAATTCACCCCTCCACTTT
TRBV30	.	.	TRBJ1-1	CAWSVMTDLEAFF	TGTGCCTGGAGTGTTATGACCGACCTTGAAGCTTTCTTT
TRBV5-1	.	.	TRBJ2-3	CASSLGRDTQYF	TGCGCCAGCAGCCTAGGACGAGATACGCAGTATTTT
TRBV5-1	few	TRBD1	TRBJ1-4	CASSLAGTANEKLFF	TGCGCCAGCAGCTTGGCCGGGACAGCTAATGAAAAACTGTTTTTT
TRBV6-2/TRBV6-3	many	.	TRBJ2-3	CASTPRWGEDTQYF	TGTGCCAGCACGCCGCGTTGGGGGGAAGATACGCAGTATTTT
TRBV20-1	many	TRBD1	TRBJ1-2	CSANRRDRGGYGYTF	TGCAGTGCTAATCGCCGGGACAGGGGTGGCTATGGCTACACCTTC
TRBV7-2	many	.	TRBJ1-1	CASSLTAVGPTGAFF	TGTGCCAGCAGCTTAACAGCAGTAGGACCAACAGGGGCTTTCTTT
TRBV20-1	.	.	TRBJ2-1	CSASHNQGRNEQFF	TGCAGTGCTAGCCACAACCAGGGACGCAATGAGCAGTTCTTC
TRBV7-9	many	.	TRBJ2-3	CASSPARIDTQYF	TGTGCCAGCAGCCCGGCACGGATAGATACGCAGTATTTT
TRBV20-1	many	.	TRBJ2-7	CSAGAGSLYEQYF	TGCAGTGCTGGAGCCGGGTCTCTCTACGAGCAGTACTTC
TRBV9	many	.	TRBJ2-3	CASSVGDTDTQYF	TGTGCCAGCAGCGTAGGGGACACAGATACGCAGTATTTT
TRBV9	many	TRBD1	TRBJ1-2	CASSALGQAFTDLLF	TGTGCCAGCAGCGCCCTTGGACAGGCCTTCACGGACCTACTCTTC
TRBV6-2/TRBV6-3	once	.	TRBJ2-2	CASTGNGELFF	TGTGCCAGCACAGGCAACGGGGAGCTGTTTTTT
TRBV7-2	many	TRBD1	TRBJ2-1	CASSRDSYNEQFF	TGTGCCAGCAGCCGGGACAGCTACAATGAGCAGTTCTTC
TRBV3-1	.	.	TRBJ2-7	CSSSQYPHSYEHYF	TGTTCCAGCAGCCAATATCCTCACTCCTACGAGCATTACTTC
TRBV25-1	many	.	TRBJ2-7	CASSESGVKEERYF	TGTGCCAGCAGTGAATCGGGAGTAAAGGAAGAGCGGTACTTC
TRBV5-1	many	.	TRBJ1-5	CASSLDRNQPQHF	TGCGCCAGCAGCTTGGACCGCAATCAGCCCCAGCATTTT
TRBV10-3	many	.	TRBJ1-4	CAMGSGPEGEKLFF	TGTGCCATGGGATCGGGCCCGGAGGGCGAAAAACTGTTTTTT
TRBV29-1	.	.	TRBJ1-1	CSVQGGTTEAFF	TGCAGCGTCCAAGGTGGGACGACTGAAGCTTTCTTT
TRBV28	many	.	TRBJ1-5	CASGPQVNNQPQHF	TGTGCCAGCGGGCCACAGGTTAACAATCAGCCCCAGCATTTT
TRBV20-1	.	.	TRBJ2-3	CSARALALPNTQYF	TGCAGTGCTAGAGCATTAGCCCTACCCAATACGCAGTATTTT
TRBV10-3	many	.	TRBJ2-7	CAISDSITSLEQYF	TGTGCCATCAGTGACTCGATCACCTCTCTCGAGCAGTACTTC
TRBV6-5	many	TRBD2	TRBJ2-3	CASSLGGYSSTDTQYF	TGTGCCAGCAGTCTGGGGGGGTACTCTAGCACAGATACGCAGTATTTT
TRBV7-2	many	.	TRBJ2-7	CASSLGHSSEQYF	TGTGCCAGCAGCTTAGGACATTCATCCGAGCAGTACTTC
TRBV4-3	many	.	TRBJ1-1	CASSQALTYLGTEAFF	TGCGCCAGCAGCCAAGCCTTGACTTATCTGGGGACTGAAGCTTTCTTT
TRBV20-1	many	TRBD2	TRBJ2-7	CSARGSGGAWEQYF	TGCAGTGCTCGCGGGTCCGGGGGGGCATGGGAGCAGTACTTC
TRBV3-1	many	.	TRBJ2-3	CASSQDRAVDTQYF	TGTGCCAGCAGCCAAGATCGAGCCGTAGATACGCAGTATTTT
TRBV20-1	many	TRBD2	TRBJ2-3	CSARDRGGGALDTQYF	TGCAGTGCTAGAGATCGGGGCGGGGGGGCGTTAGATACGCAGTATTTT
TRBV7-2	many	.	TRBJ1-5	CASSLERSQPQHF	TGTGCCAGCAGCTTAGAACGAAGTCAGCCCCAGCATTTT
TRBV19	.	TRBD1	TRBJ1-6	CASTGTGGNSPLHF	TGTGCCAGTACTGGGACAGGGGGTAATTCACCCCTCCACTTT
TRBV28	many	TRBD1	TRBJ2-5	CASSPGTGGRETQYF	TGTGCCAGCAGTCCAGGGACAGGGGGTCGGGAGACCCAGTACTTC
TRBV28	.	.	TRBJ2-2	CASSYGQLNTGEQFF	TGTGCCAGCAGTTACGGGCAGTTGAACACCGGGGAGCAGTTTTTT
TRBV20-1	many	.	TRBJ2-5	CSAPQGPLKQETQYF	TGCAGTGCCCCACAGGGACCTTTGAAACAAGAGACCCAGTACTTC
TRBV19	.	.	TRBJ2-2	CASSMWAQSAGELFF	TGTGCCAGTAGTATGTGGGCACAATCAGCCGGGGAGCTGTTTTTT
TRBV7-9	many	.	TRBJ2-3	CASSSVDSNTQYF	TGTGCCAGCAGCTCAGTTGACAGCAATACGCAGTATTTT
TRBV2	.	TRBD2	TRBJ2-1	CASTQTSGRANEQFF	TGTGCCAGCACCCAAACTAGCGGGAGGGCCAATGAGCAGTTCTTC
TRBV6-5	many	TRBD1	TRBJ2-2	CASSYSTGYTGELFF	TGTGCCAGCAGTTACTCGACAGGGTACACCGGGGAGCTGTTTTTT
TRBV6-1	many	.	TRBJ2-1	CASTTSRNYNEQFF	TGTGCCAGCACGACTAGTCGAAACTACAATGAGCAGTTCTTC
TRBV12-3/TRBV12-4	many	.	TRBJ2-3	CASSLKEQATQYF	TGTGCCAGCAGTTTAAAGGAACAGGCTACGCAGTATTTT
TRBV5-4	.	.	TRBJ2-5	CASSYSGAETQYF	TGTGCCAGCAGCTACTCAGGGGCAGAGACCCAGTACTTC
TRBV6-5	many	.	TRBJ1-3	CASSPDRYSGNTIYF	TGTGCCAGCAGCCCTGACAGATACTCTGGAAACACCATATATTTT
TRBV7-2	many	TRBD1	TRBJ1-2	CASSSSEGAGYGYTF	TGTGCCAGCAGCTCCAGTGAGGGGGCGGGCTATGGCTACACCTTC
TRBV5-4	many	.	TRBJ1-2	CASSLLSLQGSDYGYTF	TGTGCCAGCAGCTTGCTCTCACTACAGGGATCTGACTATGGCTACACCTTC
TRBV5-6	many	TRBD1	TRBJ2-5	CASSTGQGRETQYF	TGTGCCAGCAGCACAGGACAGGGGAGGGAGACCCAGTACTTC
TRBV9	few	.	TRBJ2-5	CASSRTDLQETQYF	TGTGCCAGCAGCCGTACAGATCTCCAAGAGACCCAGTACTTC
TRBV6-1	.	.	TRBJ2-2	CASSEARGALNTGELFF	TGTGCCAGCAGTGAAGCAAGGGGGGCGCTGAACACCGGGGAGCTGTTTTTT
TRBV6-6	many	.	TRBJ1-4	CASSFRGTNEKLFF	TGTGCCAGCAGTTTTCGGGGAACTAATGAAAAACTGTTTTTT
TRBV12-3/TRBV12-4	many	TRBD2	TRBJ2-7	CASSYGTSGGSSYEQYF	TGTGCCAGCAGTTACGGGACTAGCGGGGGAAGCTCCTACGAGCAGTACTTC
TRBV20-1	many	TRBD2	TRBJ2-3	CSVPGLAGPTDTQYF	TGCAGTGTTCCCGGACTAGCGGGACCCACAGATACGCAGTATTTT
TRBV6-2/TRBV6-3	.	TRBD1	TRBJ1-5	CASSKQGAGQPQHF	TGTGCCAGCAGTAAACAGGGGGCTGGGCAGCCCCAGCATTTT
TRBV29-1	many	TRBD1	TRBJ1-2	CSVGGPGQLYGYTF	TGCAGCGTTGGGGGCCCGGGACAGCTATATGGCTACACCTTC
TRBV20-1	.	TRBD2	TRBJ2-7	CSATQPRAGGLSYEQYF	TGCAGTGCAACCCAACCCCGAGCGGGAGGCTTGAGCTACGAGCAGTACTTC
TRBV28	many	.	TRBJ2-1	CASSLGQGNRHEQFF	TGTGCCAGCAGTTTGGGCCAGGGGAATAGGCATGAGCAGTTCTTC
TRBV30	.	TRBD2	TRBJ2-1	CAWSGGSGGPSYNEQFF	TGTGCCTGGAGTGGAGGGAGCGGGGGACCCTCCTACAATGAGCAGTTCTTC
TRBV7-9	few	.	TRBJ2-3	CASSLRLGEADTQYF	TGTGCCAGCAGCTTAAGACTAGGAGAAGCAGATACGCAGTATTTT
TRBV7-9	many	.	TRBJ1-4	CASNGEKLFF	TGTGCCAGCAACGGGGAAAAACTGTTTTTT
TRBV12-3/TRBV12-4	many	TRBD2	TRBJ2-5	CASSWTAGVNVGETQYF	TGTGCCAGCAGTTGGACAGCGGGGGTGAACGTCGGCGAGACCCAGTACTTC
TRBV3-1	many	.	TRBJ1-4	CASSQDRGTSNEKLFF	TGTGCCAGCAGCCAAGATCGTGGGACATCGAATGAAAAACTGTTTTTT
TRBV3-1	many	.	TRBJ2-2	CASSQGNTGELFF	TGTGCCAGCAGCCAAGGGAACACCGGGGAGCTGTTTTTT